One and the same sample provided the 19 T cell receptor beta chains below, sequenced in a study of control samples from healthy donors and cancer patients. Clones were sequenced by immunoSEQ multiplex PCR, and TCRdb holds only the in-frame ones, with some missing. The sample contains roughly 88,000 clones, over 85% of which appear only once. The specimen was blood. The receptors stem from a young man in good health.

The V call is TRBV12-5, the J call TRBJ1-3; TRBD1 is a possible D gene (6 bases). Trimming took off 4 bases at V and 4 bases at J, with 14 bases between the two ends. The CDR3 totals 15 residues. Germline V lookup: CDR1 LGHNT, CDR2 FRNRAP. DNA of the CDR3: TGTGCTAGTGGTTCCACAGGGATCACGGGAAACACCATATATTTT. It translates to CASGSTGITGNTIYF.

The V call is TRBV27, the J call TRBJ1-1; D is possibly TRBD1 (6 bases). The germline V and J ends were trimmed by 4 bases and 6 bases, with 18 bases remaining between them. The CDR3 runs 15 residues. CDR1 and CDR2 (germline): MNHEY, SMNVEV (reference sequence). The CDR3 nucleotides are TGTGCCAGCAGTTCTCAGGGGTGGGGAGAACCTGAAGCTTTCTTT. This gives the protein CASSSQGWGEPEAFF.

This clone occurred once. The chain combines TRBV19 with TRBJ1-1, with D unclear. The CDR3 is 12 residues long. V gave up 7 bases and J gave up 5 bases, with 11 bases separating them. CDR1 is LNHDA, CDR2 SQIVND, per germline (reference sequence). CDR3 bases: TGTGCCAGTACCATAGTGAGGACTGAAGCTTTCTTT. This sequence encodes CASTIVRTEAFF.

V gene TRBV7-2 combines with J gene TRBJ1-3; D unresolved. V shed 1 base and J shed 0 bases, with 4 bases lying between them. CDR1 and CDR2 from the germline V gene are SGHTA and FQGNSA. The CDR3 consists of 14 residues. The CDR3 protein is CASSLDLSGNTIYF. The CDR3 DNA reads as TGTGCCAGCAGCTTAGACCTCTCTGGAAACACCATATATTTT.

The chain is built from TRBV7-2 and TRBJ1-6; D not resolved. The CDR3 loop spans 12 amino acids. CDR1 is SGHTA and CDR2 is FQGNSA in the germline V gene. V was clipped by 6 bases and J by 4 bases, with 4 bases between them. CDR3 coding DNA: TGTGCCAGCAGGGAGTATAATTCACCCCTCCACTTT. Its translation: CASREYNSPLHF.

The chain couples TRBV7-6 to TRBJ1-1; D is ambiguous. Trimming took off 1 base at V and 5 bases at J, with 11 bases between the two ends. This CDR3 comprises 14 residues. In germline, CDR1 is SGHVS, CDR2 FNYEAQ. The DNA for the CDR3 is TGTGCCAGCAGCTTAGGACCGGGTACAACTGAAGCTTTCTTT. Translated: CASSLGPGTTEAFF. The full variable domain, with the rest looked up from reference TRBV7-6 and TRBJ1-1, is GAGVSQSPRYKVTKRGQDVALRCDPISGHVSLYWYRQALGQGPEFLTYFNYEAQQDKSGLPNDRFSAERPEGSISTLTIQRTEQRDSAMYRCASSLGPGTTEAFFGQGTRLTVV.

The rearrangement joins TRBV29-1 to TRBJ1-3, with D unclear. CDR3 size: 14 residues. Per the germline V gene, CDR1 is SQVTM and CDR2 is ANQGSEA. Trimming cost V 5 bases and J 0 bases, with 11 bases left between them. The CDR3 spells CSVTLLSSGNTIYF. The CDR3 DNA is TGCAGCGTTACCTTACTAAGCTCTGGAAACACCATATATTTT.

V and J are TRBV7-9 and TRBJ2-7; D is undetermined. The ends were cut back, 3 bases at V and 2 bases at J, with 5 bases in the middle. Germline V CDR1 and CDR2: SEHNR, FQNEAQ (reference sequence). The CDR3 consists of 12 residues. CDR3 coding DNA: TGTGCCAGCAGCTTGAATGCCTACGAGCAGTACTTC. Encoded protein: CASSLNAYEQYF.

The chain recombines TRBV3-1 (or the pseudogene TRBV3-2) with TRBJ2-1; tentative D call: TRBD2 (5 bases). Trimming stripped 3 bases from V and 1 base from J, with 7 bases between. There are 14 residues in the CDR3. Germline V gene sequence: CDR1 LGHDT, CDR2 YNNKEL (reference sequence). CDR3 region: CASSHGKSYNEQFF. The DNA for the CDR3 is TGTGCCAGCAGCCACGGGAAATCCTACAATGAGCAGTTCTTC.

The chain is built from TRBV19 and TRBJ1-2; unclear D gene. V lost 8 bases, J lost 4 bases, and 14 bases lay in between. Looked up from germline, CDR1 is LNHDA and CDR2 is SQIVND (reference sequence). CDR3 size: 13 residues. CDR3 sequence reads: CASDSEAGYGYTF. The CDR3, as DNA: TGTGCCAGTGACTCAGAGGCGGGCTATGGCTACACCTTC.

The rearrangement joins TRBV6-5 to TRBJ1-5; 7 bases align to TRBD1. With 5 bases clipped from V and 1 base from J, the junction kept 5 bases outside the gene matches. The CDR3 runs 15 residues. Germline V lookup: CDR1 MNHEY, CDR2 SVGAGI. The CDR3 sequence: CASSLTGLSNQPQHF. Written as DNA, the CDR3 is TGTGCCAGCAGTCTGACAGGGTTAAGCAATCAGCCCCAGCATTTT.

The chain links TRBV7-8 to TRBJ2-1; D unresolved. This CDR3 is built from 15 residues. Trimming left V 5 bases short and J 0 bases short, with 11 bases between. Germline loops: CDR1 SGHVS, CDR2 FQNEAQ. CDR3 in amino acids: CASSVPRSSYNEQFF. The CDR3 bases are TGTGCCAGCAGCGTTCCCAGGAGCTCCTACAATGAGCAGTTCTTC.

This chain connects TRBV29-1 to TRBJ2-7; D might be TRBD2 (5 bases). Trimming cost V 4 bases and J 5 bases, with 15 bases left between them. The CDR3 runs 13 residues. Germline V gene sequence: CDR1 SQVTM, CDR2 ANQGSEA. Written as DNA, the CDR3 is TGCAGCGTTGCGGGGTCTGGATCCAACGAGCAGTACTTC. Residues: CSVAGSGSNEQYF.

This chain uses TRBV7-2 with TRBJ2-3; 11 bases line up with TRBD2. The length of the CDR3 is 18 residues. J was trimmed by 0 bases and V by 4 bases; bases with no gene match: 9. The germline V gene has CDR1 SGHTA and CDR2 FQGNSA. The chain's CDR3 is CASSSRTSGSSSTDTQYF. DNA of the CDR3: TGTGCCAGCAGCTCGCGGACTAGCGGGTCCTCTAGCACAGATACGCAGTATTTT.

This clone showed up just a few times. V gene TRBV30 combines with J gene TRBJ1-2, with 7 nucleotides matching TRBD1. V was pared by 4 bases and J by 5 bases, with 7 bases of the junction left unmatched. CDR3 length: 13 residues. Looked up from germline, CDR1 is GTSNPN and CDR2 is SVGIG (reference sequence). The CDR3 DNA follows: TGTGCCTGGAAAACAGGGGTAAGGTATGGCTACACCTTC. Translation: CAWKTGVRYGYTF.

The chain links TRBV12-5 to TRBJ1-1; no definite D call. V lost 2 bases and J 0 bases, leaving 4 bases between the germline ends. CDR3 size: 13 residues. Germline CDR1 LGHNT, CDR2 FRNRAP. The CDR3 is CASGLSLNTEAFF. The CDR3 DNA reads TGTGCTAGTGGTTTGAGCTTGAACACTGAAGCTTTCTTT.

This clone appeared a few times. DNA of the CDR3: TGTGCCAGCAGCTTAGACGGAAGCTCCTACGAGCAGTACTTC. It specifies CASSLDGSSYEQYF. The rearrangement uses TRBV7-8 and TRBJ2-7, with unresolved D. CDR1 and CDR2 from the germline V gene are SGHVS and FQNEAQ. V was cut by 1 base and J by 0 bases, with 7 bases left in between. The CDR3 consists of 14 residues.

This clone was detected a few times. The chain employs TRBV10-3 and TRBJ1-2, with 8 bases lining up with TRBD1. V dropped 6 bases and J dropped 0; count of bases not matched to a gene: 6. Germline CDR1 reads ENHRY; CDR2 reads SYGVKD. CDR3 length: 15 amino acids. CDR3 residues: CAIRGDRSPNYGYTF. The CDR3 region has the DNA TGTGCCATCAGGGGGGACAGGTCTCCTAACTATGGCTACACCTTC.

The rearrangement links TRBV27 to TRBJ1-2; weak D call: TRBD1 (5 bases). The CDR3 covers 11 residues. Trimming removed 6 bases from V and 7 bases from J, with 9 bases in between. Germline V gives CDR1 MNHEY, CDR2 SMNVEV (reference sequence). The CDR3 coding sequence is TGTGCCAGCAGGGGGGGAAGTGGCTACACCTTC. Residues: CASRGGSGYTF.